These 14 T cell receptor beta chains share one sample of origin, sequenced in a study of preoperative IRX-2 immunotherapy in early breast cancer. The treatment: preoperative locoregional IRX-2 cytokine immunotherapy. Produced via immunoSEQ multiplex PCR; TCRdb's table is partial and in-frame only. The table includes tens of thousands of clones, 81% detected once. The starting material was lymph node tissue, obtained after IRX-2 immunotherapy. The receptors stem from a human donor with breast cancer.

V usage is TRBV5-1 and J usage is TRBJ2-7, with a tentative D call TRBD1 (5 bases). This CDR3 region has 15 residues. In germline, CDR1 is SGHRS, CDR2 YFSETQ. Trimming took off 2 bases at V and 4 bases at J, with 16 bases between the two ends. This CDR3 reads CASSFFQGKEYEQYV. The CDR3 DNA follows: TGCGCCAGCAGCTTTTTTCAGGGAAAGGAGTACGAGCAGTACGTC.

The rearrangement links TRBV6-8 to TRBJ2-3; 11 nucleotides line up with TRBD2. After removal of 5 bases from V and 2 bases from J, the junction contained 3 bases not matched to a gene. The CDR3 is 15 amino acids. CDR1 and CDR2 (germline): MNHGY, SAAAGT. The CDR3 here is CASSPSGGFTDTQYF. CDR3 bases: TGTGCCAGCAGTCCTAGCGGGGGGTTCACAGATACGCAGTATTTT.

In nucleotides, the CDR3 is TGTGCCATCAGTGAGACCGGGTGGGACTACACCTTC. Translated, it gives CAISETGWDYTF. The chain recombines TRBV10-3 with TRBJ1-2, with D uncertain. V gave up 2 bases and J gave up 10 bases, with 11 bases separating them. The length of the CDR3 is 12 residues. CDR1 and CDR2 (germline): ENHRY, SYGVKD.

This clone showed up just once. The chain carries TRBV29-1 and TRBJ2-2; perhaps TRBD1 as D (5 bases). The CDR3 extends over 13 amino acids. Trimming cost V 6 bases and J 6 bases, with 14 bases left between them. The germline gives CDR1 SQVTM, CDR2 ANQGSEA. DNA of the CDR3: TGCAGCGTGGCCAGGGTCCCCTCCGGGGAGCTGTTTTTT. It translates to CSVARVPSGELFF.

The sample holds one count of this clone. Here the CDR3 DNA reads TGCGCCAGCAGACAGGGGGAAGATCAGCCCCAGCATTTT. It yields the protein CASRQGEDQPQHF. The chain links TRBV23-1 to TRBJ1-5; 8 bases fit TRBD1. TRBV23-1 is identified as an open reading frame with a role that is uncertain. V trimming: 6 bases; J trimming: 5 bases; junction bases outside the gene matches: 3. The CDR3 length is 13 residues.

The CDR3 protein is CASSLDERGTEAFF. CDR3 in DNA: TGTGCCAGCAGCTTAGACGAGAGGGGGACTGAAGCTTTCTTT. The chain couples TRBV7-5 to TRBJ1-1; the table names TRBD1, a call not compared with the DNA. TRBV7-5 has pseudogene status. The CDR3 is made up of 14 amino acids.

The V call is TRBV6-7, the J call TRBJ2-5; D may be TRBD2 (7 bases). TRBV6-7 is an ORF, and what it does is uncertain. The CDR3 contains 13 residues. V lost 7 bases and J 5 bases, leaving 14 bases between the germline ends. CDR3 in amino acids: CASTFGGQETQYF. CDR3 DNA sequence: TGTGCCAGCACTTTCGGGGGGCAGGAGACCCAGTACTTC.

The chain joins TRBV5-1 to TRBJ2-2, with TRBD1 identical over 8 bases. Germline V gene lookup returns CDR1 SGHRS and CDR2 YFSETQ. CDR3 length: 15 amino acids. With 1 base clipped from V and 6 bases from J, the junction kept 5 bases outside the gene matches. Written as DNA, the CDR3 is TGCGCCAGCAGCTTGAAGACAGGGGCGGCCGGGGAGCTGTTTTTT. It is translated as CASSLKTGAAGELFF.

This rearrangement joins TRBV28 to TRBJ1-1; D remains ambiguous. The CDR3 length is 16 residues. V lost 4 bases and J lost 0, with 15 bases in between. CDR1 is MDHEN, CDR2 SYDVKM, per germline. For the CDR3, the DNA is TGTGCCAGCAGTTCCCCGGGTATTTCAGTGAACACTGAAGCTTTCTTT. Its translation: CASSSPGISVNTEAFF.

The V gene is TRBV6-8, the J gene TRBJ1-4, with D uncertain. The germline gives CDR1 MNHGY, CDR2 SAAAGT. The germline V and J ends were trimmed by 10 bases and 0 bases, with 21 bases remaining between them. This CDR3 contains 17 residues. CDR3 coding DNA: TGTGCCATCAGGCCTCCGGACGGGAATGCAACTAATGAAAAACTGTTTTTT. Translating it yields CAIRPPDGNATNEKLFF.

This clone occurred a few times. This chain's CDR3 is CAWSSGANVLTF. Here the CDR3 DNA reads TGTGCCTGGAGTTCTGGGGCCAACGTCCTGACTTTC. The chain combines TRBV30 with TRBJ2-6; D is unresolved. Trimming removed 2 bases from V and 1 base from J, with 0 bases in between. The germline V gene has CDR1 GTSNPN and CDR2 SVGIG (reference sequence). The CDR3 loop spans 12 amino acids.

The gene calls are TRBV18 and TRBJ1-5; TRBD1 matches at 7 bases. The CDR3 consists of 14 residues. In germline, CDR1 is KGHSH, CDR2 LQKENI. The V gene end was trimmed by 3 bases and the J gene end by 5 bases; junction bases not matched to a gene: 4. The CDR3 region is CASSPGTDYQPQHF. The CDR3 DNA follows: TGTGCCAGCTCACCCGGGACAGATTATCAGCCCCAGCATTTT.

The chain couples TRBV11-3 to TRBJ2-3, with D tentatively TRBD1 or TRBD2 (6 bases each). This CDR3 spans 15 amino acids. V shed 6 bases and J shed 0 bases, with 13 bases lying between them. CDR1 SGHNT and CDR2 YENEEA come from the germline V gene. CDR3 amino acids: CASRVTGASTDTQYF. The DNA for the CDR3 is TGTGCCAGCAGAGTAACGGGGGCGAGCACAGATACGCAGTATTTT.

This chain joins TRBV14 and TRBJ2-7; maybe TRBD1 (5 bases). The CDR3 runs 12 residues. Trimming cost V 1 base and J 6 bases, with 7 bases left between them. Germline CDR1 reads SGHDN; CDR2 reads FVKESK. CDR3 DNA: TGTGCCAGCAGCCAAGTAACAGGCGAGCAGTACGTC. This translates into CASSQVTGEQYV.